This is a list of T cell receptor beta chains from one sample in a study of shared clonotypes between healthy human individuals. Method: immunoSEQ multiplex PCR; TCRdb's copy keeps in-frame clones and lacks some. This table holds about 2.1 million clones, about 93% found once. Sequenced: naive CD8+ T cells from PBMCs. The receptors were gathered from a man aged 18 to 30 in good health. Some clones in this sample may be carry-over from other donors' samples. Both conserved end residues are part of each CDR3. Fields, in order: J gene, clone size, V gene, D gene, CDR3 DNA, CDR3 protein. D genes are given only for firm matches. Only some rows state a clone size, as once, few, many or a class for expanded clones.

>TRBJ1-1|NA|TRBV5-4|TRBD1
TGTGCCAGCAGCTTGGTCCGGGACAGGGGTGTAGGAGCTTTCTTT
CASSLVRDRGVGAFF
>TRBJ1-2|NA|TRBV7-9|NA
TGTGCCAGCAGCCCAGGGGCTAACTATGGCTACACCTTC
CASSPGANYGYTF
>TRBJ2-1|once|TRBV27|TRBD2
TGTGCCAGCAGTTATGCTAGCGGGATGACCGATGAGCAGTTCTTC
CASSYASGMTDEQFF
>TRBJ2-1|NA|TRBV5-1|NA
TGCGCCAGCAGCTTAACAGGAGAAAACAATGAGCAGTTCTTC
CASSLTGENNEQFF
>TRBJ2-7|NA|TRBV27|NA
TGTGCCAGCAGTTTCGCGGCGGGCTACGAGCAGTACTTC
CASSFAAGYEQYF
>TRBJ2-2|NA|TRBV7-8|TRBD2
TGTGCCAGCAGCCCCGGACTAGCGGGAGTTAGGGAGCTGTTTTTT
CASSPGLAGVRELFF
>TRBJ1-2|once|TRBV6-6|NA
TGTGCCAGCATTAATTGGAAATCTGATGCGGGGGGCTACACCTTC
CASINWKSDAGGYTF
>TRBJ2-7|NA|TRBV11-2|NA
TGTGCCAGCAGCTTTTACGCAGACTACTACGAGCAGTACTTC
CASSFYADYYEQYF
>TRBJ2-6|NA|TRBV28|NA
TGTGCCAGCAGCCTTGACAGCTCTGGGGCCAACGTCCTGACTTTC
CASSLDSSGANVLTF
>TRBJ1-1|NA|TRBV29-1|NA
TGCAGCGTTTTTCACTCTGAAGCTTTCTTT
CSVFHSEAFF
>TRBJ2-7|NA|TRBV6-4|TRBD1
TGTGCCAGCAGTGCCCGAGGGGGCGTTAACTACGAGCAGTACTTC
CASSARGGVNYEQYF
>TRBJ1-2|NA|TRBV27|NA
TGTGCCAGCAGTTTATGGGCAGGGTCTGGCTATGGCTACACCTTC
CASSLWAGSGYGYTF
>TRBJ2-2|once|TRBV4-1|TRBD1
TGCGCCAGCAGCCAAGATCTGGGGGACAGGGATGTAGGGGAGCTGTTTTTT
CASSQDLGDRDVGELFF
>TRBJ2-7|NA|TRBV27|TRBD2
TGTGCCAGCAGTCCCGGGACTAGCGGGTTTGAGCAGTACTTC
CASSPGTSGFEQYF
>TRBJ1-2|NA|TRBV29-1|NA
TGCAGCGTTGAATCTGGCTACACCTTC
CSVESGYTF
>TRBJ2-5|NA|TRBV28|NA
TGTGCCAGCAGACGAGGCGGGGGCCGAGAGACCCAGTACTTC
CASRRGGGRETQYF
>TRBJ2-3|NA|TRBV7-8|TRBD2
TGTGCCAGCAGCTTTGGGCTAGCGGGAACGGAGGATACGCAGTATTTT
CASSFGLAGTEDTQYF
>TRBJ2-7|NA|TRBV2|NA
TGTGCCAGCAGCGGCGAGGGGGGTAACCACGAGCAGTACTTC
CASSGEGGNHEQYF
>TRBJ2-5|NA|TRBV5-1|NA
TGCGCCAGCAGCCCATTGGGCGGGCCCAAAGAGACCCAGTACTTC
CASSPLGGPKETQYF
>TRBJ2-7|NA|TRBV5-1|TRBD2
TGCGCCAGCAGCTCGGGACTAGCGGGGGGCTACGAGCAGTACTTC
CASSSGLAGGYEQYF
>TRBJ2-7|NA|TRBV5-6|TRBD2
TGTGCCAGCAGCTCGAGAGTGGGGGGGAGGGACGAGCAGTACTTC
CASSSRVGGRDEQYF
>TRBJ1-1|few|TRBV27|NA
TGTGCCAGCAGTTTTGGGGGGAACACTGAAGCTTTCTTT
CASSFGGNTEAFF
>TRBJ1-4|few|TRBV7-9|TRBD1
TGTGCCAGCAGCCCCGGACAGGGGGCAACTAATGAAAAACTGTTTTTT
CASSPGQGATNEKLFF
>TRBJ2-1|NA|TRBV19|TRBD2
TGTGCCAGTAGTCCCATGACTAGCGGGGGAACCTACAATGAGCAGTTCTTC
CASSPMTSGGTYNEQFF
>TRBJ1-1|NA|TRBV28|TRBD1
TGTGCCAGCAGCGTTACAGGGGGAACTGAAGCTTTCTTT
CASSVTGGTEAFF
>TRBJ2-4|NA|TRBV7-9|NA
TGTGCCAGCAGCTTAAGTCGAGGGGTCGGCGCCAAAAACATTCAGTACTTC
CASSLSRGVGAKNIQYF
>TRBJ2-5|NA|TRBV9|NA
TGTGCCGGGCTGGGAGAGACCCAGTACTTC
CAGLGETQYF
>TRBJ1-1|NA|TRBV11-2|NA
TGTGCCAGCAGCTTTTTCGTTGGTCAGGGCTTGAACACTGAAGCTTTCTTT
CASSFFVGQGLNTEAFF
>TRBJ2-3|NA|TRBV18|NA
TGTGCCAGCTCACGTCCGACAGATACGCAGTATTTT
CASSRPTDTQYF
>TRBJ2-7|once|TRBV11-2|NA
TGTGCCAGCAGCCGCATGGGCGAGCAGTACTTC
CASSRMGEQYF
>TRBJ2-1|once|TRBV30|NA
TGTGCCTGGAGTGTACTACTAGGCAATGAGCAGTTCTTC
CAWSVLLGNEQFF
>TRBJ2-7|NA|TRBV4-1|TRBD2
TGCGCCAGCAGCCAAGATCTTGTGGGTAGCGGGTCCTCCTACGAGCAGTACTTC
CASSQDLVGSGSSYEQYF
>TRBJ2-3|NA|TRBV4-1|TRBD2
TGCGCCAGCAGCCAGATTCGGGAGGGGGAGGGATATACGCAGTATTTT
CASSQIREGEGYTQYF
>TRBJ1-1|NA|TRBV15|NA
TGTGCCACCAAGGACCGACCCCCCACTGAAGCTTTCTTT
CATKDRPPTEAFF
>TRBJ1-2|NA|TRBV7-2|TRBD1
TGTGCCAGCAGCTTAGGGCCCAGGGGGGCCGGTGGCTACACCTTC
CASSLGPRGAGGYTF
>TRBJ2-7|NA|TRBV28|TRBD1
TGTGCCAGCAGTCCGTGGACAGGCGGCGAGCAGTACTTC
CASSPWTGGEQYF
>TRBJ2-1|once|TRBV27|NA
TGTGCCAGCAGTCCCCAGCGGCACAATGAGCAGTTCTTC
CASSPQRHNEQFF
>TRBJ1-1|once|TRBV7-2|NA
TGTGCCAGCAGCTTACACCGGAACACTGAAGCTTTCTTT
CASSLHRNTEAFF
>TRBJ2-7|NA|TRBV2|NA
TGTGCCAGCAGTGACCTATTCCACTACGAGCAGTACTTC
CASSDLFHYEQYF
>TRBJ2-1|NA|TRBV7-9|TRBD2
TGTGCCAGCAGCTTAGCGGGAGGGCCCAATTACAATGAGCAGTTCTTC
CASSLAGGPNYNEQFF
>TRBJ2-1|NA|TRBV4-1|TRBD2
TGCGCCAGCAGCCTAAAATTCAGCGGGAGGGTTGGCTATGAGCAGTTCTTC
CASSLKFSGRVGYEQFF